The clone carrying this TCR beta chain was seen just once. Its antigen is still unknown. These data belong to a study of T cell clones after liver transplantation. Across the whole study: TCRbeta sequencing after a pre-transplant mixed lymphocyte reaction identified graft-donor-reactive clones, later tracked in post-transplant blood. Subjects received no induction therapy and standard immunosuppression until randomization at 12-24 months post-transplant. Overall study findings and caveats: Migration into the graft, not deletion, may explain lost graft donor-reactive T cells. Compared with third party-reactive sequences, donor-reactive ones declined more, independent of withdrawal success.

This CDR3 has 14 amino acids. Trimming shortened V by 11 bases and J by 0 bases, and 14 bases separated the two germline ends. The germline V gene encodes CDR1 SEHNR and CDR2 FQNEAQ (reference sequence). Assay: immunoSEQ multiplex PCR; the TCRdb copy retains only in-frame clones and omits some. The sample shows some 70,000 clones, under 90% of them seen only once. This clonotype originated in a human donor who received a liver transplant. The material was CD4+ T cells from blood, obtained before liver transplant. The rearrangement joins TRBV7-9 to TRBJ1-3, with a possible D match to TRBD1 (5 bases). The CDR3 reads CAGRRGDSGNTIYF. CDR3 nucleotides: TGTGCCGGGAGGCGGGGCGACTCTGGAAACACCATATATTTT.